These 4 T cell receptor beta chains originate from one sample sequenced in a study of Ad26.COV2.S vaccination and SARS-CoV-2 variants. Treatment specified: approximately 18 received Ad26.COV2.S at low or high dose, single or two shots; 5 received placebo; per-sample allocation not given. Collection of samples fell on day 63 after the first vaccine or placebo injection. Produced via immunoSEQ multiplex PCR; TCRdb's table is partial and in-frame only. The repertoire holds 250,000 or so clones, with around nine tenths as singletons. The sample here was peripheral blood, taken in a trial of Ad26.COV2.S vaccine versus placebo. These receptors came from a person between 18 and 59 years old who received the Ad26.COV2.S COVID-19 vaccine or a placebo.

This chain links TRBV3-1 (or the pseudogene TRBV3-2) with TRBJ2-2, with 7 bases fitting TRBD1. The J segment lost 1 base and the V segment lost 1 base, leaving 6 bases of the junction unmatched. Germline V gene lookup returns CDR1 LGHDT and CDR2 YNNKEL (reference sequence). This CDR3 spans 17 amino acids. CDR3 protein: CASSQVTGTENTGELFF. The CDR3 DNA reads as TGTGCCAGCAGCCAAGTTACCGGGACAGAGAACACCGGGGAGCTGTTTTTT.

This clone has only one observation. The gene calls are TRBV9 and TRBJ2-2; D gene uncertain. Per germline, CDR1 SGDLS and CDR2 YYNGEE. V gave up 3 bases and J gave up 13 bases, with 19 bases separating them. The CDR3 contains 14 residues. The CDR3 loop reads CASSAPSEPGVLFF. CDR3 DNA sequence: TGTGCCAGCAGCGCCCCTTCTGAGCCGGGCGTGCTGTTTTTT.

V usage is TRBV7-2 and J usage is TRBJ2-5, with D tentatively TRBD2 (6 bases). The germline CDR1 and CDR2 sequences are SGHTA and FQGNSA. This CDR3 is 15 amino acids long. V gave up 1 base and J gave up 4 bases, with 13 bases separating them. CDR3: CASSLGGEGGETQYF. The CDR3 bases are TGTGCCAGCAGCTTAGGTGGAGAGGGAGGAGAGACCCAGTACTTC.

The chain carries TRBV11-2 and TRBJ1-1; D gene unclear. CDR1 is SGHAT, CDR2 FQNNGV, per germline. This CDR3 has 16 residues. V lost 7 bases and J lost 0, with 18 bases in between. CDR3 sequence: CASIVGLGGLNTEAFF. The CDR3 nucleotides read TGTGCCAGCATCGTGGGATTGGGAGGCCTGAACACTGAAGCTTTCTTT. The full variable domain, its missing parts supplied by reference TRBV11-2 and TRBJ1-1, is EAGVAQSPRYKIIEKRQSVAFWCNPISGHATLYWYQQILGQGPKLLIQFQNNGVVDDSQLPKDRFSAERLKGVDSTLKIQPAKLEDSAVYLCASIVGLGGLNTEAFFGQGTRLTVV.